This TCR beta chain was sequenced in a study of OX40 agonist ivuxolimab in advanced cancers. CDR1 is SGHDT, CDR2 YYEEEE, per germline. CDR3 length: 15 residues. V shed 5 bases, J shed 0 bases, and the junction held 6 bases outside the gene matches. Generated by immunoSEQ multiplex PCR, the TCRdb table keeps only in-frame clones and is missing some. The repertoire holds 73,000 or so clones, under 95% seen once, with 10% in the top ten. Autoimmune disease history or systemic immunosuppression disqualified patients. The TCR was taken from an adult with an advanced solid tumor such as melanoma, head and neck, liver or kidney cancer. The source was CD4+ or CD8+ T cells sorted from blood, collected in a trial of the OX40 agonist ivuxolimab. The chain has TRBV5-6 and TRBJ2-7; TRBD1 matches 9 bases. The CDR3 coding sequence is TGTGCCAGCAGAGCCGGGACAGGGATCTCCTACGAGCAGTACTTC. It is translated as CASRAGTGISYEQYF.